The present T cell receptor (beta chain) was sequenced within a study of blood T cells in healthy people across ages. The length of the CDR3 is 16 residues. Germline CDR1 DFQATT, CDR2 SNEGSKA (reference sequence). A sample-barcoded 5' primer and a J-beta primer mix were used in a second PCR of roughly 6 to 11 cycles. TCRdb used MiXCR to reprocess the 5' RACE reads, holding one entry per CDR3 protein. The sample yields about 1.5 million distinct CDR3 sequences, less than 45% seen once. On this clonotype itself: Antigen specificity is unknown. This may come from a read error, since a much larger clone is one base off.

General study points: Whereas aged donors had fewer naive CD4+ cells, long-lived donors had more of them and higher diversity.

The receptor's source is a woman between 18 and 29 years old in good health. The material sequenced was blood. V usage is TRBV20-1 and J usage is TRBJ2-3; D is perhaps TRBD1 (6 bases). Here the CDR3 DNA reads TGCAGTGCCTGGACAGCGAAGGGGCTTAGCACAGATATGCAGTATTTT. As protein: CSAWTAKGLSTDMQYF.